These T cell receptor beta chains were read from a single sample in a study of cytomegalovirus exposure and HLA in healthy donors. TCRdb's table, derived via immunoSEQ multiplex PCR, lists solely in-frame clones and lacks some. Of 95,000 to 150,000 clones in the sample, about 81% were seen once. Sequenced material: PBMCs. The receptor source for this set is a woman in her 50s in good health and CMV-seropositive. Both conserved end residues are part of each CDR3. Fields, in order: J gene, clone size, V gene, CDR3 protein. Size is stated for part of the rows, as once, few or many counts, or as a class when the clone is expanded.

TRBJ1-1 | - | TRBV30 | CAWCPAGPGTEAFF
TRBJ2-3 | - | TRBV5-1 | CASSGTSGSRLQYF
TRBJ2-3 | - | TRBV7-9 | CASSSTGNPDTQYF
TRBJ2-3 | few | TRBV7-3 | CASSLFAGGFTDTQYF
TRBJ1-2 | - | TRBV7-8 | CASSAGQSSYQGYTF
TRBJ1-4 | few | TRBV2 | CASSFGQSNEKLFF
TRBJ1-1 | - | TRBV7-2 | CASSPRQTTEAFF
TRBJ2-7 | - | TRBV4-2 | CASSQVTGTAYEQYF
TRBJ1-4 | - | TRBV6-5 | CASSWQGGEKLFF
TRBJ2-3 | - | TRBV5-4 | CASSLRDYSDTQYF
TRBJ1-1 | once | TRBV6-5 | CASSYGDSYNTEAFF
TRBJ1-1 | - | TRBV7-3 | CASSLNPQGLNTEAFF
TRBJ2-1 | - | TRBV7-3 | CASSQLAGDYNEQFF
TRBJ2-7 | - | TRBV7-3 | CASSLGGSGASYEQYF
TRBJ2-2 | - | TRBV9 | CASSPRQGGTGELFF
TRBJ2-7 | - | TRBV2 | CASSEGTPTYEQYF
TRBJ2-1 | - | TRBV27 | CASSLFSLAGVRNEQFF
TRBJ1-5 | - | TRBV6-1 | CASSEEVARQQDF
TRBJ2-1 | - | TRBV21-1 | CASKSGWASGGPDNEQFF
TRBJ1-2 | - | TRBV27 | CASSLRWDRGGYTF
TRBJ2-7 | - | TRBV6-4 | CASSPRRGQSSYEQYF
TRBJ2-7 | once | TRBV7-6 | CASSANTGEGLEQYF
TRBJ2-7 | - | TRBV5-4 | CASSQKSRLAGVGEQYF
TRBJ2-5 | - | TRBV6-6 | CASSFGRFEVSETQYF
TRBJ2-5 | - | TRBV7-2 | CASSLEAGRRLGTQYF
TRBJ2-7 | - | TRBV5-1 | CASSLTLAGDLSNEQYF
TRBJ1-5 | - | TRBV5-4 | CASSLGPPGGSNQPQHF
TRBJ2-3 | few | TRBV4-2 | CASSQGNGAGNTDTQYF
TRBJ2-3 | - | TRBV5-6 | CASSLEGIGTDTQYF
TRBJ2-1 | - | TRBV13 | CASSSGLAGGPGNEQFF
TRBJ1-2 | - | TRBV5-1 | CASSLANPGTNYGYTF
TRBJ1-2 | few | TRBV19 | CASTGTGTRYGYTF
TRBJ2-5 | - | TRBV5-1 | CATGGQGPGETQYF
TRBJ2-5 | - | TRBV6-5 | CASSYSGAGGQETQYF
TRBJ1-1 | - | TRBV21-1 | CASSNSRQGQFTEAFF
TRBJ2-1 | - | TRBV29-1 | CSVRGGSGSYNEQFF
TRBJ1-1 | - | TRBV27 | CASKNRQGHTEAFF
TRBJ2-5 | - | TRBV7-7 | CASSSGLLETQYF
TRBJ1-4 | - | TRBV18 | CASSPTGTNEKLFF
TRBJ2-7 | once | TRBV27 | CAISPSYEQYF
TRBJ2-1 | - | TRBV4-1 | CASSQVGLNEQFF
TRBJ2-7 | - | TRBV2 | CASSQGGVEQYF
TRBJ2-7 | - | TRBV5-1 | CASSFDTAYEQYF
TRBJ2-1 | - | TRBV6-1 | CASSEADSYNEQFF
TRBJ1-4 | - | TRBV2 | CASSPDRMRNEKLFF
TRBJ2-7 | - | TRBV18 | CASSSTGGASYEQYF